These 26 T cell receptor beta chains share one sample of origin, sequenced in a study of blood T cell repertoires in COVID-19. Produced via immunoSEQ multiplex PCR; TCRdb's table is partial and in-frame only. The table has 30,000 to 40,000 clones, more than 85% seen once; the top ten hold about 0.85%. The sequenced material came from peripheral blood. The receptors come from a male donor with active COVID-19.

V and J are TRBV9 and TRBJ2-7; D is undetermined. The germline V gene has CDR1 SGDLS and CDR2 YYNGEE. V lost 4 bases to trimming and J lost 3 bases, with 8 bases between them. This CDR3 is built from 12 residues. The CDR3, as DNA: TGTGCCAGCAGCCCTAACTTCTACGAGCAGTACTTC. Translation gives CASSPNFYEQYF.

The chain recombines TRBV6-6 with TRBJ1-1; TRBD1 is a possible D gene (5 bases). Between the trimmed V and J ends, which lost 5 bases and 11 bases, there was a span of 18 bases. This CDR3 comprises 13 residues. Germline V gene sequence: CDR1 MNHNY, CDR2 SVGAGI (reference sequence). This chain's CDR3 is CASSPGQTRPAFF. The CDR3 DNA follows: TGTGCCAGCAGTCCTGGACAAACCCGACCTGCTTTCTTT.

The rearrangement uses TRBV6-5 and TRBJ1-2, with 9 bases aligning to TRBD1. This CDR3 spans 13 amino acids. Germline V CDR1 and CDR2: MNHEY, SVGAGI. V shed 8 bases, J shed 3 bases, and the junction held 4 bases outside the gene matches. The CDR3 reads CASGTGTYYGYTF. The CDR3 nucleotides are TGTGCCAGCGGGACAGGGACTTACTATGGCTACACCTTC.

The chain links TRBV19 to TRBJ1-4; a weak D match, TRBD1 (5 bases). The germline V gene has CDR1 LNHDA and CDR2 SQIVND (reference sequence). V lost 5 bases and J 5 bases, leaving 18 bases between the germline ends. This CDR3 is built from 16 residues. CDR3 sequence: CASSSQRDLANEKLFF. DNA for the CDR3: TGTGCCAGTAGTTCACAACGGGACTTAGCGAATGAAAAACTGTTTTTT. The variable domain in full, completed from reference TRBV19 and TRBJ1-4, reads DGGITQSPKYLFRKEGQNVTLSCEQNLNHDAMYWYRQDPGQGLRLIYYSQIVNDFQKGDIAEGYSVSREKKESFPLTVTSAQKNPTAFYLCASSSQRDLANEKLFFGSGTQLSVL.

With respect to this clone: This same CDR3 is encoded by further DNA sequences in the sample. The CDR3 loop reads CASSLGGEQYF. CDR3 sequence (DNA): TGTGCCAGCAGCCTAGGCGGCGAGCAGTACTTC. This chain uses TRBV3-1 (or the pseudogene TRBV3-2) with TRBJ2-7; D remains ambiguous. In germline, CDR1 is LGHDT, CDR2 YNNKEL (reference sequence). The CDR3 has 11 amino acids. V was trimmed by 4 bases and J by 6 bases, leaving 7 bases between them.

The V call is TRBV29-1, the J call TRBJ2-1; possibly TRBD1 for D (6 bases). The CDR3 sequence is 13 residues long. Germline V gene lookup returns CDR1 SQVTM and CDR2 ANQGSEA. Trimming removed 7 bases from V and 10 bases from J, with 20 bases in between. In nucleotides, the CDR3 is TGCAGCGCCCGTGATGGGCCCCAGGGGGAGCAGTTCTTC. This codes for CSARDGPQGEQFF.

The V and J genes are TRBV2 and TRBJ2-7, with D possibly matching TRBD2 (5 bases). Trimming took 4 bases from V and 4 from J, leaving 11 bases between them. The germline V gene encodes CDR1 SNHLY and CDR2 FYNNEI. The CDR3 is 13 residues long. The CDR3 coding sequence is TGTGCCAGCAGTGGTGTCGGGGTGTACGAGCAGTACTTC. It encodes CASSGVGVYEQYF. The entire variable domain, with the rest obtained from reference TRBV2 and TRBJ2-7, is as follows: EPEVTQTPSHQVTQMGQEVILRCVPISNHLYFYWYRQILGQKVEFLVSFYNNEISEKSEIFDDQFSVERPDGSNFTLKIRSTKLEDSAMYFCASSGVGVYEQYFGPGTRLTVT.

The chain combines TRBV11-3 with TRBJ2-5; tentative D call: TRBD1 (6 bases). From germline, CDR1 is SGHNT and CDR2 YENEEA. The CDR3 is 13 residues long. The ends were cut back, 5 bases at V and 5 bases at J, with 12 bases in the middle. CDR3 bases: TGTGCCAGCAGCCCCGGAAGGGGGGAGACCCAGTACTTC. The encoded protein is CASSPGRGETQYF.

V gene TRBV7-2 combines with J gene TRBJ2-1, with no clear D. CDR1 SGHTA and CDR2 FQGNSA come from the germline V gene. Trimming removed 1 base from V and 3 bases from J, with 4 bases in between. There are 13 residues in the CDR3. This CDR3 is CASSLVGYNEQFF. The CDR3 DNA reads as TGTGCCAGCAGCTTAGTCGGCTACAATGAGCAGTTCTTC.

The chain uses TRBV25-1 and TRBJ2-3; a possible D gene is TRBD2 (5 bases). Germline V gene sequence: CDR1 MGHDK, CDR2 SYGVNS. V was trimmed by 5 bases and J by 5 bases, leaving 14 bases between them. This CDR3 has 14 amino acids. Here the CDR3 DNA reads TGTGCCAGCAGTACCCCACTTGGAGGAGATACGCAGTATTTT. Translating gives CASSTPLGGDTQYF.

The rearrangement uses TRBV2 and TRBJ1-5; D is unresolved. Germline loops: CDR1 SNHLY, CDR2 FYNNEI. The CDR3 is 12 residues long. Trimming removed 8 bases at V and 0 bases at J, with 5 bases between. The CDR3 protein is CASQISNQPQHF. The DNA for the CDR3 is TGTGCCAGCCAGATTAGCAATCAGCCCCAGCATTTT. Using reference TRBV2 and TRBJ1-5 for the parts outside the CDR3, the full variable domain is EPEVTQTPSHQVTQMGQEVILRCVPISNHLYFYWYRQILGQKVEFLVSFYNNEISEKSEIFDDQFSVERPDGSNFTLKIRSTKLEDSAMYFCASQISNQPQHFGDGTRLSIL.

The chain combines TRBV5-1 with TRBJ1-2; unclear D gene. Germline V gives CDR1 SGHRS, CDR2 YFSETQ. The germline V and J ends were trimmed by 8 bases and 4 bases, with 24 bases remaining between them. This CDR3 is built from 16 residues. In DNA, the CDR3 is TGCGCCAGGGGAGTAGCTGAAGGGAAGATGGCCTATGGCTACACCTTC. It codes for CARGVAEGKMAYGYTF.

V usage is TRBV11-3 and J usage is TRBJ1-5, with TRBD1 matching over 7 bases. The germline V gene encodes CDR1 SGHNT and CDR2 YENEEA. J was trimmed by 0 bases and V by 3 bases; bases with no gene match: 14. This CDR3 is 19 amino acids long. The CDR3 loop reads CASSLPIADRPYSNQPQHF. The CDR3 nucleotides read TGTGCCAGCAGCTTGCCCATAGCGGACAGGCCCTATAGCAATCAGCCCCAGCATTTT.

The chain joins TRBV11-3 to TRBJ2-5; TRBD1 aligns across 11 bases. Per germline, CDR1 SGHNT and CDR2 YENEEA. The V and J ends lost 5 bases and 4 bases, in that order; junction bases with no gene match: 3. This CDR3 has 14 amino acids. The CDR3 bases are TGTGCCAGCAGCAAGGACAGGGGGCGAGAGACCCAGTACTTC. Translating gives CASSKDRGRETQYF.

This clone was detected only once. The CDR3 is CASTRDSSYNSPLHF. CDR3 DNA sequence: TGCGCCAGCACCCGGGACAGCTCCTATAATTCACCCCTCCACTTT. The rearrangement links TRBV5-1 to TRBJ1-6; 7 nucleotides line up with TRBD1. The CDR3 contains 15 residues. Germline V gene sequence: CDR1 SGHRS, CDR2 YFSETQ. V lost 6 bases and J lost 0; bases outside the gene matches: 3.

V gene TRBV18 combines with J gene TRBJ1-2, with TRBD1 matching 7 bases. This CDR3 spans 15 amino acids. After removal of 0 bases from V and 2 bases from J, the junction contained 3 bases not matched to a gene. Germline-derived CDR1 and CDR2 are KGHSH and LQKENI. The CDR3 here is CASSPPGRGNYGYTF. In DNA form, the CDR3 reads TGTGCCAGCTCACCACCGGGCAGGGGGAACTATGGCTACACCTTC.

This clone occurred once. The gene calls are TRBV7-8 and TRBJ2-2; TRBD1 is a possible D gene (6 bases). The CDR3 contains 16 residues. CDR1 SGHVS and CDR2 FQNEAQ come from the germline V gene. V lost 4 bases to trimming and J lost 6 bases, with 18 bases between them. CDR3 protein: CASSYRESSIAGELFF. For the CDR3, the DNA is TGTGCCAGCAGCTACAGGGAGTCTAGTATTGCCGGGGAGCTGTTTTTT.

The chain links TRBV3-1 (or the pseudogene TRBV3-2) to TRBJ1-3; no reliable D call. Trimming removed 4 bases at V and 4 bases at J, with 11 bases between. There are 14 residues in the CDR3. Germline CDR1 and CDR2: LGHDT and YNNKEL (reference sequence). The CDR3 here is CASSPRGGGNTIYF. CDR3 sequence (DNA): TGTGCCAGCAGCCCCCGTGGCGGGGGAAACACCATATATTTT.

The chain couples TRBV5-6 to TRBJ2-7; D unclear. Germline CDR1 and CDR2: SGHDT and YYEEEE. The CDR3 consists of 14 residues. V was trimmed by 2 bases and J by 5 bases, leaving 14 bases between them. Written as DNA, the CDR3 is TGTGCCAGCAGCTTTATCGTGGGCCTGGACGAGCAGTACTTC. It translates to CASSFIVGLDEQYF. The whole variable domain, filled in from reference TRBV5-6 and TRBJ2-7, reads DAGVTQSPTHLIKTRGQQVTLRCSPKSGHDTVSWYQQALGQGPQFIFQYYEEEERQRGNFPDRFSGHQFPNYSSELNVNALLLGDSALYLCASSFIVGLDEQYFGPGTRLTVT.

This chain uses TRBV10-3 with TRBJ1-5, with a weak D call TRBD1 (6 bases). From germline, CDR1 is ENHRY and CDR2 SYGVKD. V shed 6 bases and J shed 8 bases, with 20 bases lying between them. The CDR3 length is 15 residues. For the CDR3, the DNA is TGTGCCATCAGACGTGCGGCAGGGGAGGGGGAGCCCCAGCATTTT. It yields the protein CAIRRAAGEGEPQHF.

The V gene is TRBV4-3, the J gene TRBJ2-3; TRBD2 agrees at 8 bases. The V gene end was trimmed by 3 bases and the J gene end by 4 bases; junction bases not matched to a gene: 6. The CDR3 has 15 amino acids. In germline, CDR1 is LGHNA, CDR2 YSLEER. The CDR3 DNA reads TGCGCCAGCAGCCAGGTAGCGGGGAGGTCAGATACGCAGTATTTT. Residues: CASSQVAGRSDTQYF.

This sequence joins TRBV4-1 and TRBJ2-5, with 9 bases matching TRBD1. This CDR3 is 13 amino acids long. Germline values: CDR1 MGHRA, CDR2 YSYEKL. Trimming at V came to 4 bases and at J to 4 bases, leaving 1 base not matched to a gene. CDR3 DNA: TGCGCCAGCAGCCGGGACAGGGTAGAGACCCAGTACTTC. Its translation: CASSRDRVETQYF.

This clone was detected once. The chain combines TRBV10-3 with TRBJ1-1, with TRBD1 matching 9 bases. CDR1 ENHRY and CDR2 SYGVKD come from the germline V gene. The length of the CDR3 is 17 residues. The V gene end was trimmed by 3 bases and the J gene end by 1 base; junction bases not matched to a gene: 9. DNA of the CDR3: TGTGCCATCAGTGATACATGGACAGGGGCAAAGAACACTGAAGCTTTCTTT. Translated: CAISDTWTGAKNTEAFF.

The J gene is TRBJ1-5, the V gene TRBV28; 7 nucleotides agree with TRBD1. The germline gives CDR1 MDHEN, CDR2 SYDVKM. The CDR3 contains 14 residues. V was pared by 6 bases and J by 2 bases, with 4 bases of the junction left unmatched. The CDR3 DNA sequence: TGTGCCAGCAGCAGAGACAGGGGCAATCAGCCCCAGCATTTT. Its protein product is CASSRDRGNQPQHF.

The count of this clone is one. In DNA form, the CDR3 reads TGTGCCAGCAGGTCCCGGGACAGGGATAATTCACCCCTCCACTTT. This translates into CASRSRDRDNSPLHF. V gene TRBV6-5 combines with J gene TRBJ1-6; TRBD1 matches 9 bases. There are 15 residues in the CDR3. After removal of 6 bases from V and 5 bases from J, the junction contained 5 bases not matched to a gene. The germline V gene has CDR1 MNHEY and CDR2 SVGAGI.

This clone occurred once. The rearrangement uses TRBV5-8 and TRBJ1-2; maybe TRBD1 (5 bases). The CDR3 extends over 13 amino acids. Trimming removed 0 bases from V and 8 bases from J, with 11 bases in between. The germline V gene encodes CDR1 SGHTS and CDR2 YDEGEE. CDR3 sequence reads: CASSLDRSGGYTF. The CDR3 DNA follows: TGTGCCAGCAGCTTGGACAGGTCCGGCGGCTACACCTTC.